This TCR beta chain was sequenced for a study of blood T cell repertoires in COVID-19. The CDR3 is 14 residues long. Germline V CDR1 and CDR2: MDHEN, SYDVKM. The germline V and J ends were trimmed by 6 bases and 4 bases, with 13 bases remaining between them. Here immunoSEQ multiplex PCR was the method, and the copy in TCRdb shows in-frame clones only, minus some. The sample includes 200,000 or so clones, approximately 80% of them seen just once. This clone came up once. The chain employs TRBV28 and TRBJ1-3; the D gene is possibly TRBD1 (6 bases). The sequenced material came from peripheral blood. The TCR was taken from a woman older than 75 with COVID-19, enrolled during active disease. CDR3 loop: CASRQGLSGNTIYF. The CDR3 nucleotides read TGTGCCAGCAGACAGGGCTTGTCGGGAAACACCATATATTTT.